This T cell receptor beta chain was captured by sequencing in a study of shared clonotypes between healthy human individuals. Genomic DNA per cell subset filled all wells of several immunoSEQ plates. Profiled with immunoSEQ multiplex PCR; TCRdb holds only in-frame clones, not every one. The sample lists around 510,000 clones, roughly four fifths seen once, with 12% in the top ten. V trimming: 4 bases; J trimming: 4 bases; junction bases outside the gene matches: 15. This CDR3 is built from 18 residues. Germline V gives CDR1 MDHEN, CDR2 SYDVKM. Findings of the study overall: Apart from blood, nothing was sampled; tissue repertoires likely differ.

Concerning this clone itself: No antigen is known for it.

Donors were Caucasian adults residing in Nashville, Tennessee, USA. The TCR originated in a woman aged 40 to 55 in good health. Some clones in this sample may be carry-over from other donors' samples. V is TRBV28 and J is TRBJ2-2; 7 bases agree with TRBD2. Sequencing was performed on PBMCs. This chain's CDR3 is CASSSHGGGGITTGELFF. CDR3 nucleotides: TGTGCCAGCAGTTCCCACGGTGGGGGAGGGATAACCACCGGGGAGCTGTTTTTT.